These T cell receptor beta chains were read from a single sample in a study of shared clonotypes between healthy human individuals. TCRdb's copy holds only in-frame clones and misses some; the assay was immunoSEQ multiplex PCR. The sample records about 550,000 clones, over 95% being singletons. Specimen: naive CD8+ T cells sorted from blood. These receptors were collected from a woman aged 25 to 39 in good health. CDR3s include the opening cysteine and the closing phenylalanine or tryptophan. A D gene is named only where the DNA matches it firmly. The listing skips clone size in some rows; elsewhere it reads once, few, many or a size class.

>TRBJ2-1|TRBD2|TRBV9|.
CASSTSAGGVYNEQFF
TGTGCCAGCAGCACGAGCGCGGGAGGCGTCTACAATGAGCAGTTCTTC
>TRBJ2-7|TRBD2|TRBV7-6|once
CASSITSGEQYF
TGTGCCAGCAGCATTACTAGCGGTGAGCAGTACTTC
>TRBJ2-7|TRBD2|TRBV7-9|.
CASSIPGLVSEQYF
TGTGCCAGCAGCATTCCGGGACTAGTCTCCGAGCAGTACTTC
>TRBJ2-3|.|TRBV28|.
CASTFERASTDTQYF
TGTGCCAGCACCTTTGAGCGGGCGAGCACAGATACGCAGTATTTT
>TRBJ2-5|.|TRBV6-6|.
CASSYSRDQETQYF
TGTGCCAGCAGTTACTCGAGGGACCAAGAGACCCAGTACTTC
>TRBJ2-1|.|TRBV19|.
CASSIYDARSDNEQFF
TGTGCCAGTAGTATCTACGATGCCAGGAGCGACAATGAGCAGTTCTTC
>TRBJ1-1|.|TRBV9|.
CATHQLTARNTEAFF
TGTGCCACTCACCAATTGACAGCTCGTAACACTGAAGCTTTCTTT
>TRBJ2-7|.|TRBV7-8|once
CASSVRFKGGEQYF
TGTGCCAGCAGCGTCCGCTTTAAGGGGGGCGAGCAGTACTTC
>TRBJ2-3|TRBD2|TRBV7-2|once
CASSPLSGTGDTQYF
TGTGCCAGCAGCCCCCTTAGCGGGACGGGAGATACGCAGTATTTT
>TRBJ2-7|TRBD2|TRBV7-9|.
CASSLSSGRVDEQYF
TGTGCCAGCAGCCTGTCAAGCGGGAGGGTAGACGAGCAGTACTTC
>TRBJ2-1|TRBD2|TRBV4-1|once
CASSHSSGRVEQFF
TGCGCCAGCAGCCACTCGAGCGGGAGGGTTGAGCAGTTCTTC